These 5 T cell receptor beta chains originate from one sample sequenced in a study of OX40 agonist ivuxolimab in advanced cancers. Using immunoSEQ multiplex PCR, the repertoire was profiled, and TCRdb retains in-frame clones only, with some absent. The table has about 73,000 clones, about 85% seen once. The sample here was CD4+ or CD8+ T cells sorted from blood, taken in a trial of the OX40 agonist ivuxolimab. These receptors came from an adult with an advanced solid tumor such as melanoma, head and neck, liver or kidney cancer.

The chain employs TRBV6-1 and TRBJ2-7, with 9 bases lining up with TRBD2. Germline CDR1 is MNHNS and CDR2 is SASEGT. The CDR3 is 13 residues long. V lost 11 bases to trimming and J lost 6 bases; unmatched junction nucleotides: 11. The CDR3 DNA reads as TGTGCCGTAAAAGGCGGGGGGGCTTTCGAGCAGTACTTC. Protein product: CAVKGGGAFEQYF.

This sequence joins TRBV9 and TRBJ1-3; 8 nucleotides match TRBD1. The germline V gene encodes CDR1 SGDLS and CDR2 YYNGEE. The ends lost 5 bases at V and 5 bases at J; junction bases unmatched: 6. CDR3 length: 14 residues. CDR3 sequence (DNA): TGTGCCAGCAGTCTGGGACAGGACAGAAACACCATATATTTT. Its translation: CASSLGQDRNTIYF.

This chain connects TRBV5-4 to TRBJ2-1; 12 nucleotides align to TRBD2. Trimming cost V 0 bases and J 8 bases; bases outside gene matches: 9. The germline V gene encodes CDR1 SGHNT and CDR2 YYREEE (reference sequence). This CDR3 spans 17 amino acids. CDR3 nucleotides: TGTGCCAGCAGCTTGGTGGCGGCTAGCGGGGGGGCGGATGAGCAGTTCTTC. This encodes CASSLVAASGGADEQFF. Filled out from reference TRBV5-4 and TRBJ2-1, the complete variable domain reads ETGVTQSPTHLIKTRGQQVTLRCSSQSGHNTVSWYQQALGQGPQFIFQYYREEENGRGNFPPRFSGLQFPNYSSELNVNALELDDSALYLCASSLVAASGGADEQFFGPGTRLTVL.

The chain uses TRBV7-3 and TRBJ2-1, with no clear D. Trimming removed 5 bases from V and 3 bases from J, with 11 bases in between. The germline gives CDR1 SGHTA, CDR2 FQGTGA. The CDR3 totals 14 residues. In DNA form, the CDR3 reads TGTGCCAGCAGCCCCCAAGGCCTCTACAATGAGCAGTTCTTC. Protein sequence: CASSPQGLYNEQFF.

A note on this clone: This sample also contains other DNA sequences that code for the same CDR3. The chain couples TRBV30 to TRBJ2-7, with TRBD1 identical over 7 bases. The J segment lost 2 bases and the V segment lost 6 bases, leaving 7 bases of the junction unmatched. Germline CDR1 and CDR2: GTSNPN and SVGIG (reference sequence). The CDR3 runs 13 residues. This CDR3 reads CACSGQPTYEQYF. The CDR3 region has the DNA TGTGCCTGTTCGGGACAGCCGACCTACGAGCAGTACTTC.